The rows below give T cell receptor beta chains drawn from one sample of a study of T cell responses to AZD1222 COVID-19 vaccine. Assay: immunoSEQ multiplex PCR; the TCRdb copy retains only in-frame clones and omits some. The sample has 50,000 to 70,000 clones, 65% to 90% seen once. This specimen consisted of peripheral blood, obtained 28 days after the second AZD1222 dose. These receptor sequences come from an adult who received the AZD1222 COVID-19 vaccine. Both conserved end residues are part of each CDR3. D genes are given only for firm matches.

V gene: TRBV18
J gene: TRBJ2-5
D gene: -
CDR3 DNA: TGTGCCAGCTCAACCGGGGAAGAGACCCAGTACTTC
CDR3 protein: CASSTGEETQYF

V gene: TRBV28
J gene: TRBJ2-3
D gene: -
CDR3 DNA: TGTGCCAGCAGTCTGAGCTATAGCGCCGACGCGAAAGATACGCAGTATTTT
CDR3 protein: CASSLSYSADAKDTQYF

V gene: TRBV15
J gene: TRBJ1-5
D gene: -
CDR3 DNA: TGTGCCACCAGCAGTGATCCGAGGCAGCCCCAGCATTTT
CDR3 protein: CATSSDPRQPQHF

V gene: TRBV6-5
J gene: TRBJ1-3
D gene: TRBD1
CDR3 DNA: TGTGCCAGCAGTTACTCGGGACAGGGGACTGGAAACACCATATATTTT
CDR3 protein: CASSYSGQGTGNTIYF

V gene: TRBV7-9
J gene: TRBJ1-2
D gene: -
CDR3 DNA: TGTGCCAGCACACGAGGGGTCATAAACTATGGCTACACCTTC
CDR3 protein: CASTRGVINYGYTF

V gene: TRBV6-4
J gene: TRBJ1-2
D gene: -
CDR3 DNA: TGTGCCAGCAGTGGGCCCCCGGACTATGGCTACACCTTC
CDR3 protein: CASSGPPDYGYTF

V gene: TRBV7-8
J gene: TRBJ1-6
D gene: -
CDR3 DNA: TGTGCCAGCAGCTTAGCACTCAGCCATCCGGATTCACCCCTCCACTTT
CDR3 protein: CASSLALSHPDSPLHF

V gene: TRBV2
J gene: TRBJ1-5
D gene: -
CDR3 DNA: TGTGCCAGCAGTGAAATGGCGAGGCTCAATCAGCCCCAGCATTTT
CDR3 protein: CASSEMARLNQPQHF

V gene: TRBV10-3
J gene: TRBJ2-3
D gene: TRBD2
CDR3 DNA: TGTGCCATCAGTGAGTGGGGTAGCGGGGGAGCTAGCACAGATACGCAGTATTTT
CDR3 protein: CAISEWGSGGASTDTQYF

V gene: TRBV3-1/TRBV3-2
J gene: TRBJ2-3
D gene: TRBD2
CDR3 DNA: TGTGCCAGCAGCCTATCTAGCGGGAGATCCTCCGGGGATACGCAGTATTTT
CDR3 protein: CASSLSSGRSSGDTQYF

V gene: TRBV5-1
J gene: TRBJ1-1
D gene: -
CDR3 DNA: TGCGCCAGCAGCCTCAGGGGGAACACTGAAGCTTTCTTT
CDR3 protein: CASSLRGNTEAFF